This TCR beta chain was found in a study of T-cell reconstitution after alpha-beta-depleted transplantation in children. Findings and caveats of the study: Newly produced T cells mostly provided counts and TCRbeta diversity after one year, as hyperexpanded clones declined. Several hundred rapidly expanded clones from non-depleted graft cells reportedly supplied alpha-beta T cells about two months post-transplant. Surviving recipient cells, namely T cells and thymic progenitors, were the source of high day-60 TCRbeta diversity in some patients.

A library of TCRbeta sequences, prepared with unique molecular identifiers, was generated. Via MiXCR, TCRdb re-called the PCR reads, giving one row per CDR3 protein. The sample shows 600,000 to 800,000 distinct CDR3 sequences, about 12% of them seen only once. In this sample, this clonotype turned up many times. As yet, its antigen is unknown. The sequenced sample was PBMCs, obtained before TCRalphabeta/CD19-depleted stem cell transplant. This clonotype was obtained from a girl aged 2 to 10 with congenital amegakaryocytic thrombocytopenia, due to receive a stem cell transplant.

The CDR3 DNA follows: TGTGCCAGCAGCGCCACCGTAGCGGGAGGTTACTACAATGAGCAGTTCTTC. As protein: CASSATVAGGYYNEQFF. This rearrangement joins TRBV9 to TRBJ2-1, with 10 bases fitting TRBD2. The CDR3 totals 17 residues. CDR1 and CDR2 (germline): SGDLS, YYNGEE. The V and J ends lost 3 bases and 3 bases, in that order; junction bases with no gene match: 9.